This TCR beta chain was captured in a study of CD8 T cells in Susac syndrome. 0.5 to 1 ug RNA was reverse transcribed with random hexamers. Coverage of TCR beta CDR3 amplification by immunoSEQ multiplex PCR extended to 54 Vbeta and 13 Jbeta. TCRdb called the immunoSEQ multiplex PCR reads again in MiXCR, with one record for every CDR3 protein. The table lists about 300,000 distinct CDR3 sequences, approximately 91% of them singletons, with around 0.2% in the top ten. CDR1 and CDR2 from the germline V gene are LNHNV and YYDKDF (reference sequence). The CDR3 covers 13 residues. V shed 5 bases, J shed 5 bases, and the junction held 5 bases outside the gene matches. The multiple sclerosis controls consisted of treatment-naive patients with relapsing-remitting disease, either stable or active.

This TCR was sampled from a human donor with multiple sclerosis. V gene TRBV15 combines with J gene TRBJ1-2, with 7 bases identical to TRBD1. What was sequenced was CD8+ T cells from PBMCs. DNA for the CDR3: TGTGCCACCAGCGAGACAGGGTATTATGGCTACACCTTC. As protein: CATSETGYYGYTF.